The clone carrying this T cell receptor (beta chain) has more than one count but fewer than ten. The data were obtained in a study of cytomegalovirus exposure and HLA in healthy donors. V lost 7 bases to trimming and J lost 4 bases, with 13 bases between them. CDR3 size: 13 residues. Germline CDR1 LGHNT, CDR2 FRNRAP. The PCR was carried out with 60 Vbeta primers and 13 Jbeta primers. This table comes from immunoSEQ multiplex PCR, and its TCRdb copy is limited to in-frame clones, with some not included. The data show some 120,000 clones, approximately 80% seen once. This receptor was identified in a male donor in good health and CMV-seronegative. The chain links TRBV12-5 to TRBJ1-1; D may be TRBD1 (5 bases). The specimen was PBMCs. CDR3 nucleotides: TGTGCTAGTGCCTGGCAGGGAAGCACTGAAGCTTTCTTT. It specifies CASAWQGSTEAFF.